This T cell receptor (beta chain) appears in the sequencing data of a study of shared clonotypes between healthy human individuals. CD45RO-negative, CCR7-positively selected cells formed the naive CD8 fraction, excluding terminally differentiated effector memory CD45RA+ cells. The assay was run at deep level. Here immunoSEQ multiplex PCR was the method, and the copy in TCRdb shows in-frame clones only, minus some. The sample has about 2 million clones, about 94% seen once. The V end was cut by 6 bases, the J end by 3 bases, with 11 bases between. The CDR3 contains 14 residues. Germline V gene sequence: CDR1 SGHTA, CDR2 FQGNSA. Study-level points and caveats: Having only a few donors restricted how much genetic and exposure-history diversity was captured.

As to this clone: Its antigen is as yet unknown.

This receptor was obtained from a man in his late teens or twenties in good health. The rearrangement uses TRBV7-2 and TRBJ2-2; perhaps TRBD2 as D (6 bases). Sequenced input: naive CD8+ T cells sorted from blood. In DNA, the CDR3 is TGTGCCAGCAGTGGAGGGACTTACACCGGGGAGCTGTTTTTT. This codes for CASSGGTYTGELFF. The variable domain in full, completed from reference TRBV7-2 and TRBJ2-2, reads GAGVSQSPSNKVTEKGKDVELRCDPISGHTALYWYRQSLGQGLEFLIYFQGNSAPDKSGLPSDRFSAERTGGSVSTLTIQRTQQEDSAVYLCASSGGTYTGELFFGEGSRLTVL.